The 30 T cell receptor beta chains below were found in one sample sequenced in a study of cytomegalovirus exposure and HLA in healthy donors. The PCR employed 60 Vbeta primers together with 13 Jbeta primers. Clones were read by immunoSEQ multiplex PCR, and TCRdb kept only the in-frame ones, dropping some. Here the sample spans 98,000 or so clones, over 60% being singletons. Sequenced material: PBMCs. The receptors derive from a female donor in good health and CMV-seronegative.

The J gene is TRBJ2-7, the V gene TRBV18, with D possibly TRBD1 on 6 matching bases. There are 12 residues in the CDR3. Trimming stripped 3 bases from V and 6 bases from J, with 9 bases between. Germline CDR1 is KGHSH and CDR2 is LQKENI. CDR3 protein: CASSPEGGEQYF. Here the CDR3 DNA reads TGTGCCAGCTCACCCGAAGGGGGCGAGCAGTACTTC.

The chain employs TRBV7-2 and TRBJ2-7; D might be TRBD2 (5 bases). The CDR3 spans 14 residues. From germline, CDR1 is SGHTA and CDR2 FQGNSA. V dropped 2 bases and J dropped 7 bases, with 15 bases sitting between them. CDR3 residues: CASSLNQRVGEQYF. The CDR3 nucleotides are TGTGCCAGCAGCTTAAATCAGAGGGTAGGGGAGCAGTACTTC.

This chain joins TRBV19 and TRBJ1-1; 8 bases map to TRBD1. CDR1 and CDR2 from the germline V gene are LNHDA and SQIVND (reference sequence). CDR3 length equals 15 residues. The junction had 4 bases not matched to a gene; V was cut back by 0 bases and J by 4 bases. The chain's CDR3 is CASSIDGTGVTEAFF. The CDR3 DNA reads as TGTGCCAGTAGTATAGATGGGACAGGCGTCACTGAAGCTTTCTTT.

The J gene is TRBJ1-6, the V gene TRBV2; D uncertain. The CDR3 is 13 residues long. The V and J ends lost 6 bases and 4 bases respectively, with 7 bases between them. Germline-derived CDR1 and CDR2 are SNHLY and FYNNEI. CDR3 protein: CASRESYNSPLHF. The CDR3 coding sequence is TGTGCCAGCAGGGAGTCTTATAATTCACCCCTCCACTTT. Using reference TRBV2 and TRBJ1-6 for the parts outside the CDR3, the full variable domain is EPEVTQTPSHQVTQMGQEVILRCVPISNHLYFYWYRQILGQKVEFLVSFYNNEISEKSEIFDDQFSVERPDGSNFTLKIRSTKLEDSAMYFCASRESYNSPLHFGNGTRLTVT.

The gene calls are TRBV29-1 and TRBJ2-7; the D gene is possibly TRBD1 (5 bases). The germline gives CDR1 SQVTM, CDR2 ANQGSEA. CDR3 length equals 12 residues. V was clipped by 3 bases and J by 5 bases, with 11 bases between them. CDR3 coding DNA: TGCAGCGTTGACTCAGGGCGCCACGAGCAGTACTTC. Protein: CSVDSGRHEQYF.

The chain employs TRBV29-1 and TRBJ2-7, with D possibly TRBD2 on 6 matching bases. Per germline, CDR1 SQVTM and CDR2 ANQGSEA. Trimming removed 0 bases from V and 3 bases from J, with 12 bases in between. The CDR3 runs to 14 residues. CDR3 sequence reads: CSVEDPGVGYEQYF. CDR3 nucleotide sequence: TGCAGCGTTGAAGATCCGGGGGTCGGCTACGAGCAGTACTTC.

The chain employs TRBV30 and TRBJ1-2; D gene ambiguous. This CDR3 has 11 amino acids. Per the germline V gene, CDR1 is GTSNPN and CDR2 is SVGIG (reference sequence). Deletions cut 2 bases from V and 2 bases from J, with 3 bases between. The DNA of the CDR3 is TGTGCCTGGAGTCTGAACTATGGCTACACCTTC. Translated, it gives CAWSLNYGYTF.

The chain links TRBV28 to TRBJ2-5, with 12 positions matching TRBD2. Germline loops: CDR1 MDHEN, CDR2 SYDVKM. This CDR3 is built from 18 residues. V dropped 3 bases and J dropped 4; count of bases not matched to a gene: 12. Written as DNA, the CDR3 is TGTGCCAGCAGTTTGGGGCTAGCGGGAGGGTTAGCCGGAGAGACCCAGTACTTC. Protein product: CASSLGLAGGLAGETQYF. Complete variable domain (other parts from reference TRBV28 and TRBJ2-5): DVKVTQSSRYLVKRTGEKVFLECVQDMDHENMFWYRQDPGLGLRLIYFSYDVKMKEKGDIPEGYSVSREKKERFSLILESASTNQTSMYLCASSLGLAGGLAGETQYFGPGTRLLVL.

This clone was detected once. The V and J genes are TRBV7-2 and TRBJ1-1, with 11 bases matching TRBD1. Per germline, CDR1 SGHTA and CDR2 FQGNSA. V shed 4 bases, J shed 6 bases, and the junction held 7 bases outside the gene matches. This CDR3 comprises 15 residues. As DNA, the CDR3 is TGTGCCAGCAGCTCCGGGACAGGGGGTGCGGCTGAAGCTTTCTTT. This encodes CASSSGTGGAAEAFF.

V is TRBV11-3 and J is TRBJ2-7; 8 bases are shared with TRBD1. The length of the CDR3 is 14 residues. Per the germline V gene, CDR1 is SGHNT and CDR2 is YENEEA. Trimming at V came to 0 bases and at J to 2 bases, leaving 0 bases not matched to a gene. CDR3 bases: TGTGCCAGCAGCTTAGAGGGACAGGCCTACGAGCAGTACTTC. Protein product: CASSLEGQAYEQYF.

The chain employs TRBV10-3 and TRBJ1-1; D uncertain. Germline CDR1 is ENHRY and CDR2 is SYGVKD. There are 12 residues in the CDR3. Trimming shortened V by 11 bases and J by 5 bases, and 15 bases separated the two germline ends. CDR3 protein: CACGSPETEAFF. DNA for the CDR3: TGTGCCTGCGGGTCACCGGAGACTGAAGCTTTCTTT.

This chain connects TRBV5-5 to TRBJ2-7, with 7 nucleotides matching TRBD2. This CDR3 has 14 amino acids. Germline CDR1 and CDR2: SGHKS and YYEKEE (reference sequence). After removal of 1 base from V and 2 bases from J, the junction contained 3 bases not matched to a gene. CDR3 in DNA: TGTGCCAGCAGCTTGCGAGCGGGAACCTACGAGCAGTACTTC. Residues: CASSLRAGTYEQYF.

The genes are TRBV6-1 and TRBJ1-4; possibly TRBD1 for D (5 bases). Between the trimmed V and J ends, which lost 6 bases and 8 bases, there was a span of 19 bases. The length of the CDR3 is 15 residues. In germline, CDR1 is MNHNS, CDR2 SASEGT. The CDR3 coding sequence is TGTGCCAGCAGAAAGTTAACCCAGGGCTGGGAAAAACTGTTTTTT. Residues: CASRKLTQGWEKLFF.

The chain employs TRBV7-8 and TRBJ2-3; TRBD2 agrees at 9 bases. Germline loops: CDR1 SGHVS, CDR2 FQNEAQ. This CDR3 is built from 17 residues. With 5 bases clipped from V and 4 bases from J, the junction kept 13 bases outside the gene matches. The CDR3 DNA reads TGTGCCAGCAGCCCGCCCCTAGCGGGGACCTTATCAGATACGCAGTATTTT. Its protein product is CASSPPLAGTLSDTQYF.

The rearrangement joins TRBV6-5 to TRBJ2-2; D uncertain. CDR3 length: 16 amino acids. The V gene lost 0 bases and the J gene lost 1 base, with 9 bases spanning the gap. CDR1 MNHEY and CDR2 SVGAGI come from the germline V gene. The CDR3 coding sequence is TGTGCCAGCAGTTACTCAGCCGGGTTGAACACCGGGGAGCTGTTTTTT. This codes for CASSYSAGLNTGELFF.

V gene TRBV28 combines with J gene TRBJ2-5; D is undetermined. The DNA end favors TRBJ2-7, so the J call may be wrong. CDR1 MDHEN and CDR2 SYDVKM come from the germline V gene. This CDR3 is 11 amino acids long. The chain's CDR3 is CASSKYYEQYF. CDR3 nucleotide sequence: TGTGCCAGCAGTAAATACTACGAGCAGTACTTC.

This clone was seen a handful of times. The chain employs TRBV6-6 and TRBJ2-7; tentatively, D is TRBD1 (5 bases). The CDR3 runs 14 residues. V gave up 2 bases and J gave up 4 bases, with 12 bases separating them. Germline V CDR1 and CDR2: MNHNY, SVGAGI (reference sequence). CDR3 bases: TGTGCCAGCAGTTACCGGCGGCAGGGATACGAGCAGTACTTC. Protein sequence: CASSYRRQGYEQYF.

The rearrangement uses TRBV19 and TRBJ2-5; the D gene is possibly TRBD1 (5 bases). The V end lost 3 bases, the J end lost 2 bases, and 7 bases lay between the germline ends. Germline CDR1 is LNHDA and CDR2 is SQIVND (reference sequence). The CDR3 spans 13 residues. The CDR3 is CASSIQGQETQYF. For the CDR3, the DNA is TGTGCCAGTAGTATCCAGGGACAAGAGACCCAGTACTTC.

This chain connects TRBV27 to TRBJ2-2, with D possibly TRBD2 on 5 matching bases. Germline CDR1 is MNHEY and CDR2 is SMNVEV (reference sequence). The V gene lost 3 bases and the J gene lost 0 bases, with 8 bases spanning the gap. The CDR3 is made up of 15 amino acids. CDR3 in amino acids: CASSFSGANTGELFF. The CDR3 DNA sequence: TGTGCCAGCAGTTTCAGCGGTGCGAACACCGGGGAGCTGTTTTTT.

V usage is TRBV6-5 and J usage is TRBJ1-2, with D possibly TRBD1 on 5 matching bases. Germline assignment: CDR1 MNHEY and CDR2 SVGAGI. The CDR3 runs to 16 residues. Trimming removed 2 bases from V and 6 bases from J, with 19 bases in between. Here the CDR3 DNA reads TGTGCCAGCAGTTACGCCAGGGAATTATTTTCTGATGGCTACACCTTC. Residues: CASSYARELFSDGYTF.

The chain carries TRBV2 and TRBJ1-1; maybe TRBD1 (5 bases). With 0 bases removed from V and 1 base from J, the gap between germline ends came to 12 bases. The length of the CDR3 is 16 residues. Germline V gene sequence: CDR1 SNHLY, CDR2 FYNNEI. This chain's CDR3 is CASSEAQRGENTEAFF. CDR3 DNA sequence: TGTGCCAGCAGTGAAGCCCAAAGGGGCGAGAACACTGAAGCTTTCTTT.

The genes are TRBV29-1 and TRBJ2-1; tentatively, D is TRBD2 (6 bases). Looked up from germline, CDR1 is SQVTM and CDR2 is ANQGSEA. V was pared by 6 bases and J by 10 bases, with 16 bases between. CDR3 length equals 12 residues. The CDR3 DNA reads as TGCAGCGTCTGTGTACTAGCAACGGAGCAGTTCTTC. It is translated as CSVCVLATEQFF.

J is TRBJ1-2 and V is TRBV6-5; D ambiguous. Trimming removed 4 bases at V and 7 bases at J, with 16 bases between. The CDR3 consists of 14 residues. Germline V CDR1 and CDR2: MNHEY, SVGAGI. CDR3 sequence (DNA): TGTGCCAGCAGTTCCCCCGGAAGGAGTGGTGGCTACACCTTC. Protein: CASSSPGRSGGYTF.

The CDR3 loop is CASSPPGGDGDTQYF. For the CDR3, the DNA is TGCGCCAGCAGCCCACCCGGGGGGGACGGAGATACGCAGTATTTT. The V call is TRBV5-1, the J call TRBJ2-3; 8 positions agree with TRBD2. The J segment lost 5 bases and the V segment lost 4 bases, leaving 9 bases of the junction unmatched. This CDR3 comprises 15 residues. Germline V CDR1 and CDR2: SGHRS, YFSETQ.

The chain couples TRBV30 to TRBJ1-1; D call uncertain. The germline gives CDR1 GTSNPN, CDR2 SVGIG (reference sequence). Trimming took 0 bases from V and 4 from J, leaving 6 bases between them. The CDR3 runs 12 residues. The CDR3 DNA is TGTGCCTGGAGTGTACGCGGCACTGAAGCTTTCTTT. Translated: CAWSVRGTEAFF. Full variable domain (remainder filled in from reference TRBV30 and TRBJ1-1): SQTIHQWPATLVQPVGSPLSLECTVEGTSNPNLYWYRQAAGRGLQLLFYSVGIGQISSEVPQNLSASRPQDRQFILSSKKLLLSDSGFYLCAWSVRGTEAFFGQGTRLTVV.

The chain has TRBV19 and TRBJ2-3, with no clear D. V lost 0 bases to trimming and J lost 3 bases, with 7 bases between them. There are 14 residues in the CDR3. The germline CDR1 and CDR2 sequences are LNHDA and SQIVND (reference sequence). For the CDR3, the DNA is TGTGCCAGTAGTATAGATTTAGCTACAGATACGCAGTATTTT. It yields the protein CASSIDLATDTQYF. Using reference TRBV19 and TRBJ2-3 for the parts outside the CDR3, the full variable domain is DGGITQSPKYLFRKEGQNVTLSCEQNLNHDAMYWYRQDPGQGLRLIYYSQIVNDFQKGDIAEGYSVSREKKESFPLTVTSAQKNPTAFYLCASSIDLATDTQYFGPGTRLTVL.

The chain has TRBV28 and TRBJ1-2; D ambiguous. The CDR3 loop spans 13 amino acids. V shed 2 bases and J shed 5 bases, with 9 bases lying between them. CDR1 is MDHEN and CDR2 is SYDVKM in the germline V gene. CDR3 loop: CASSLEADYGYTF. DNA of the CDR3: TGTGCCAGCAGTTTAGAGGCGGATTATGGCTACACCTTC.

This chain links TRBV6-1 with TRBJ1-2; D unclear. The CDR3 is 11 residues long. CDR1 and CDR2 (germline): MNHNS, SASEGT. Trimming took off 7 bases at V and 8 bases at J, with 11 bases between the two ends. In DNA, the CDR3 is TGTGCCAGCAAAGAACCTAAAGGCTACACCTTC. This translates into CASKEPKGYTF.

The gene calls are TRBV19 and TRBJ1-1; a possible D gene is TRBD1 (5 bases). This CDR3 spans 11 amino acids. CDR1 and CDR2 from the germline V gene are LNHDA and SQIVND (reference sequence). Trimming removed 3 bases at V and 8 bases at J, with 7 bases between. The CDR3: CASSIWGEAFF. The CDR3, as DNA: TGTGCCAGTAGTATTTGGGGCGAAGCTTTCTTT.

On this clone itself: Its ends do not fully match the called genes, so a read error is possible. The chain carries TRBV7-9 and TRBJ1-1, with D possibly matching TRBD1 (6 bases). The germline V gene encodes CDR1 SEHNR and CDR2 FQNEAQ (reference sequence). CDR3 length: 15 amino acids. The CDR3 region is CSSSLEGPGHPEAFF. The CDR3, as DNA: TGTTCCAGCAGCTTAGAAGGCCCGGGACATCCTGAAGCTTTCTTT.